The rows below give T cell receptor beta chains drawn from one sample of a study of blood T cell repertoires in COVID-19. Clones were read by immunoSEQ multiplex PCR, and TCRdb kept only the in-frame ones, dropping some. The sample lists a few hundred thousand clones; around nine tenths were seen once. Sequencing input: PBMCs or T cells enriched from blood (not recorded which). The receptor set was obtained from a woman between 50 and 59 years old who had been exposed to COVID-19. The CDR3 runs from the conserved cysteine through the conserved F or W. The D gene is left open where the match is weak.

TRBV7-2 TRBD1 CASSLGQGIINEKLFF
TRBV28 TRBD1 CASSRGHSEKLFF
TRBV28 NA CASSQTGGPTNYGYTF
TRBV5-1 NA CASSLAGGIGGNTIYF
TRBV10-3 TRBD1 CAITGTGGTDTQYF
TRBV4-1 NA CASSHGPGGGVGGNQPQHF
TRBV5-1 NA CASTPGGTSYNEQFF
TRBV28 NA CASSSGQGYWGNGYTF
TRBV2 TRBD1 CASSERGQGADGYTF
TRBV30 NA CAWSVEGNNQPQHF
TRBV3-1/TRBV3-2 NA CASSQDGGGSGYTF
TRBV2 TRBD2 CASRGGGDYNEQFF
TRBV28 NA CASSLRGTNEKLFF
TRBV7-2 NA CASSPTRTVSTEAFF
TRBV28 NA CASSSDRNNSPLHF
TRBV9 NA CASSVGIRADSGNTIYF
TRBV4-1 TRBD1 CASSHLLTGAKNIQYF
TRBV20-1 NA CSAIYGYEQYF
TRBV28 NA CASKLGMRATEAFF
TRBV2 TRBD2 CASSTQLGLASRNEQFF
TRBV13 NA CASSLPGRKTQYF
TRBV5-1 TRBD1 CASSLRGGGEQYF
TRBV3-1/TRBV3-2 TRBD2 CASSQYPSGGYTGELFF
TRBV29-1 TRBD2 CSVEEGTSSVGIGELFF